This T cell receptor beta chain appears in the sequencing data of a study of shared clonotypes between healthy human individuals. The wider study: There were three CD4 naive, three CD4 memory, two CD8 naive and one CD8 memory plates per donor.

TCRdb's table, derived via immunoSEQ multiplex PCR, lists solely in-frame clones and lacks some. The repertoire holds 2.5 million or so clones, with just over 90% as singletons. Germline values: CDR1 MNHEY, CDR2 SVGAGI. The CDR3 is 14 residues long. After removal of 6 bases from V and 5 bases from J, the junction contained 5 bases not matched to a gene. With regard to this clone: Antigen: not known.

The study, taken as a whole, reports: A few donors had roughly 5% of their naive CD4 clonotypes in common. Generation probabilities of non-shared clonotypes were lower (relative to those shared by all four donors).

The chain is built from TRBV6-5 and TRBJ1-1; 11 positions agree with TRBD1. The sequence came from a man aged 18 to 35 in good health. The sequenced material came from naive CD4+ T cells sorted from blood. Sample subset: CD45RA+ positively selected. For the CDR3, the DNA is TGTGCCAGCAGCTGGGGACAGGGGGTGACTGAAGCTTTCTTT. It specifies CASSWGQGVTEAFF.